This TCR beta chain was identified during a study of blood T cell repertoires in COVID-19 (dated by TCRdb to the early 2020s). Context from the whole study: Samples from collaborators originated in the United States, Italy and Spain and spanned both the acute and convalescent phases of COVID-19. A freely available public database, intended as a resource for researchers studying the immune response to SARS-CoV-2, is where the repertoires were released. Samples came from the ongoing ImmuneRACE study (first 160 participants) plus 1,254 subjects from 6 global collaborators. The material from the prospective study consisted of cDNA or gDNA derived from T cells, B-cell-depleted T cells, or PBMCs. HLA class I and class II types, where available, came from metadata supplied by the sample provider rather than from assay-based typing. The dataset comprised deeply sampled blood TCRbeta repertoires from subjects exposed to, actively infected with, or recovered from COVID-19. A de-identified subject ID, COVID-19 status, age in years and sex were almost always included in the sample metadata. Study-level results and caveats: The amount of clinical and demographic metadata varied by source and participant and was provided uncurated.

The immunoSEQ Assay, a bias-controlled multiplex PCR, was used to amplify TCRbeta CDR3 regions from genomic DNA. In the original analysis: The number of nucleated cells in each sample was estimated by amplification of reference gene primers within the assay. To quantify the absolute abundance of each unique TCRbeta CDR3 rearrangement, sequence reads were collapsed and filtered. Productive Simpson clonality was computed per sample as the square root of Simpson's diversity index over productive rearrangements. The table was pulled from immuneACCESS by TCRdb, which kept in-frame rearrangements only. Such tables lose some clones; where checked, under half of the loss comes from unresolved V genes, and the rest has no known cause. Clone size and V and J calls were adopted from that table, with D and trimming inferred from the DNA. The sample table contains about 100,000 clones; only one count was recorded for 65% to 90% of them. The ten largest clones add up to under 2% of the sample.

Remarks on this clone: Its recognized antigen is unknown. Base-call qualities are not available, and no considerably larger clone is one nucleotide away.

The collaborating institutions used their own protocols to collect whole blood in K2EDTA tubes. For TCRbeta analysis, collaborator samples were shipped as frozen whole blood, as isolated PBMCs, or as DNA extracted from either sample type. The specimen sequenced was peripheral blood. The sequence came from an elderly man with acute or convalescent COVID-19.

DNA sequence: TGTGCCAGTAGCCCCCCCCCGGACAGGGTCTATGGCTACACCTTC. This sequence encodes CASSPPPDRVYGYTF. In this chain, TRBV19 is recombined with TRBJ1-2; TRBD1 aligns with 8 central bases. V lost 6 bases and J lost 4 bases, and the count of bases not matched to a germline gene is 10. CDR1 and CDR2, per the germline V gene (reference sequence), are LNHDA and SQIVND. CDR3 length: 15 amino acids, cysteine to phenylalanine. Left in the record is the CDR3 DNA by itself, 45 bases read in frame from the first base. The full variable domain, completed from the reference TRBV19 and TRBJ1-2 proteins outside the CDR3, reads DGGITQSPKYLFRKEGQNVTLSCEQNLNHDAMYWYRQDPGQGLRLIYYSQIVNDFQKGDIAEGYSVSREKKESFPLTVTSAQKNPTAFYLCASSPPPDRVYGYTFGSGTRLTVV.